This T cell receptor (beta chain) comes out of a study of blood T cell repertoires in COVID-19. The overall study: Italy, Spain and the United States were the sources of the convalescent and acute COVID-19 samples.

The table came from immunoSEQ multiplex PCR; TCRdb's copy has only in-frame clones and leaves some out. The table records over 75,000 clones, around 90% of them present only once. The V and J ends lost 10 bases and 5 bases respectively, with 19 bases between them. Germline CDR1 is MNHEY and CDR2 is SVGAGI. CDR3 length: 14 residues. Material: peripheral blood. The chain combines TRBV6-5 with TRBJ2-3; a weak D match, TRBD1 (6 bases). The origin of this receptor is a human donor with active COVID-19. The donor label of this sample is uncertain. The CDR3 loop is CATLELGAQDTQYF. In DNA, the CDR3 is TGTGCCACCCTAGAATTGGGGGCCCAAGATACGCAGTATTTT.